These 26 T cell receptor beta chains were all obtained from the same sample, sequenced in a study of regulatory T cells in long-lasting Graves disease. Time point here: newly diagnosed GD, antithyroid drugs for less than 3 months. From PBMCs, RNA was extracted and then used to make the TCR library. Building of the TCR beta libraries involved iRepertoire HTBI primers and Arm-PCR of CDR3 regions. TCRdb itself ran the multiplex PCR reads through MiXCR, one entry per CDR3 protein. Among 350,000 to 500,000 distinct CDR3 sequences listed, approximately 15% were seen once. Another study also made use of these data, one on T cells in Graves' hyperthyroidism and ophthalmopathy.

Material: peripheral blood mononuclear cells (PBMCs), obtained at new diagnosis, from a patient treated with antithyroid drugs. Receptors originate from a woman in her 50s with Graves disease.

CDR3 region: CACSTGGNEKLFF. Here the CDR3 DNA reads TGTGCCTGCTCCACAGGGGGAAATGAAAAACTGTTTTTT. J is TRBJ1-4 and V is TRBV30; TRBD1 matches at 8 bases. CDR1 is GTSNPN, CDR2 SVGIG, per germline (reference sequence). The V gene end was trimmed by 6 bases and the J gene end by 5 bases; junction bases not matched to a gene: 5. There are 13 residues in the CDR3.

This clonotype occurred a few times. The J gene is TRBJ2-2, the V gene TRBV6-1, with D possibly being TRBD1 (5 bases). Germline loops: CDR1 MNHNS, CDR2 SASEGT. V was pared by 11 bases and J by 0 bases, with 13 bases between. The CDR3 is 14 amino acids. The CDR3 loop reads CAGITGTNTGELFF. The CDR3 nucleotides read TGTGCCGGGATTACAGGAACGAACACCGGGGAGCTGTTTTTT.

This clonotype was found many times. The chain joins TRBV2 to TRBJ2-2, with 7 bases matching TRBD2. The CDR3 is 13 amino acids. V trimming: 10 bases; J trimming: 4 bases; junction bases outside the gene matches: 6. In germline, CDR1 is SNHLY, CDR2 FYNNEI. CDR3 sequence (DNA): TGTGCCAACCAACTAGCGTCCACCGGGGAGCTGTTTTTT. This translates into CANQLASTGELFF.

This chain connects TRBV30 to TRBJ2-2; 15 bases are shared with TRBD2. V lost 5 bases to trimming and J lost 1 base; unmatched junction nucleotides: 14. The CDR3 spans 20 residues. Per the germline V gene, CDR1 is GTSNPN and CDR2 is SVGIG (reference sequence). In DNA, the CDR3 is TGTGCCTGGCAATGGTTCAGGACTAGCGGGAGGGGAAGGAACACCGGGGAGCTGTTTTTT. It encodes CAWQWFRTSGRGRNTGELFF.

The chain's CDR3 is CASSLRPPLMNTEAFF. The CDR3 coding sequence is TGCGCCAGCAGCCTTAGACCTCCTCTAATGAACACTGAAGCTTTCTTT. The chain uses TRBV4-1 and TRBJ1-1, with no clear D. The CDR3 is made up of 16 amino acids. The germline CDR1 and CDR2 sequences are MGHRA and YSYEKL. V shed 4 bases and J shed 0 bases, with 15 bases lying between them.

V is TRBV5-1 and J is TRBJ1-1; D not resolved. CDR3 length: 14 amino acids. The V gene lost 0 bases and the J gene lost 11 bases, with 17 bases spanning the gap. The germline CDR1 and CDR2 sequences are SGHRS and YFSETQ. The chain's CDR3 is CASSLGGVTSEAFF. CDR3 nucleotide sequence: TGCGCCAGCAGCTTGGGTGGGGTGACAAGCGAGGCTTTCTTT.

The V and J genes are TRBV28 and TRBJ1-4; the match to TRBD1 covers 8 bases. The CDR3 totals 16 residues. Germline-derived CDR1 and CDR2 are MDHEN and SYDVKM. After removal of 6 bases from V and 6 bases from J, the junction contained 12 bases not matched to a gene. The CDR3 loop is CASSRRTGSGYEKLFF. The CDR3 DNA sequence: TGTGCCAGCAGCCGGAGGACAGGGTCCGGATATGAAAAACTGTTTTTT.

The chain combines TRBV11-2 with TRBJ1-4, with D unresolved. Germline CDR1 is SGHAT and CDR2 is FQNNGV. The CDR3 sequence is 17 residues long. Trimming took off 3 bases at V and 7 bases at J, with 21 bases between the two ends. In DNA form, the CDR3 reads TGTGCCAGCAGCTTTGGTGGGGTTGGCAAGCCACCTGAAAAACTGTTTTTT. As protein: CASSFGGVGKPPEKLFF.

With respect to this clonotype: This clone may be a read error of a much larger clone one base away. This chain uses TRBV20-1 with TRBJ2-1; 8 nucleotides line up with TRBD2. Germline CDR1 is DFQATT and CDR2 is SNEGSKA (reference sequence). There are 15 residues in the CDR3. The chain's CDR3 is CSASLAGRLYNELFF. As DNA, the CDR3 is TGCAGTGCTAGCCTAGCGGGTAGGTTGTACAATGAGCTGTTCTTC.

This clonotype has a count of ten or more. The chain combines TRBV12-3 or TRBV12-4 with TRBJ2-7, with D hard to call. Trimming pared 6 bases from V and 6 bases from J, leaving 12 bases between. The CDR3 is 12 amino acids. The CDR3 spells CASRELGGEQYF. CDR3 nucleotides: TGTGCCAGCAGGGAACTTGGCGGCGAGCAGTACTTC.

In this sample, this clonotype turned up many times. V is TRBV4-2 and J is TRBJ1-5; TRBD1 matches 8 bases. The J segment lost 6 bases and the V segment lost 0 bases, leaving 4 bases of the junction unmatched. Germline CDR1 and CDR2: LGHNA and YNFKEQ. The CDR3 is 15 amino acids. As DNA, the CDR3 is TGTGCCAGCAGCCAAGAAAGGACAGGGTTTCAGCCCCAGCATTTT. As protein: CASSQERTGFQPQHF.

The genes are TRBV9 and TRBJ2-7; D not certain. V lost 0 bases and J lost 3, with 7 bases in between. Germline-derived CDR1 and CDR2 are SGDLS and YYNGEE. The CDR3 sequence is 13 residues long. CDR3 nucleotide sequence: TGTGCCAGCAGCGTAGCAAACGGCTACGAGCAGTACTTC. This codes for CASSVANGYEQYF.

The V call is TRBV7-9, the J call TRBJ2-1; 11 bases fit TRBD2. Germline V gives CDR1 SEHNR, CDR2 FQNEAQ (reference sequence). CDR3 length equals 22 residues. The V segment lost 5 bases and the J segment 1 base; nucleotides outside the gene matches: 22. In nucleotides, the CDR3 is TGTGCCAGCAGCCCCGGCCGACTAGCGGGAAGGGTAAATCTCCCTTCCTACAATGAGCAGTTCTTC. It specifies CASSPGRLAGRVNLPSYNEQFF.

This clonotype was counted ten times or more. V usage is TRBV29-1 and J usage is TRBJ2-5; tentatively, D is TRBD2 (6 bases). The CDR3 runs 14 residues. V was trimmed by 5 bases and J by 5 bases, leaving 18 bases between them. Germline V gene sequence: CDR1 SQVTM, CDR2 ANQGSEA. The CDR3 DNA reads TGCAGCGTTTCAAGCGGGTCAGGGAGGGAGACCCAGTACTTC. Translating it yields CSVSSGSGRETQYF.

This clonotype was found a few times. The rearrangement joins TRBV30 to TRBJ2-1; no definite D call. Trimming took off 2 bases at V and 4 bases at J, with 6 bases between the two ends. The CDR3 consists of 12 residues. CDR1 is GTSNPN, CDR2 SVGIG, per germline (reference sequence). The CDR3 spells CAWSREYNEQFF. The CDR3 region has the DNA TGTGCCTGGAGTAGAGAATACAATGAGCAGTTCTTC.

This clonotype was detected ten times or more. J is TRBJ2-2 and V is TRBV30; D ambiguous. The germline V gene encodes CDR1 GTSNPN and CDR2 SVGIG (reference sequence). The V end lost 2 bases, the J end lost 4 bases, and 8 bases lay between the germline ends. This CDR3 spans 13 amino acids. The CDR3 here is CAWSRASTGELFF. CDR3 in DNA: TGTGCCTGGAGTCGGGCGTCCACCGGGGAGCTGTTTTTT. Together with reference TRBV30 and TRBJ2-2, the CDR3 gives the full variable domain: SQTIHQWPATLVQPVGSPLSLECTVEGTSNPNLYWYRQAAGRGLQLLFYSVGIGQISSEVPQNLSASRPQDRQFILSSKKLLLSDSGFYLCAWSRASTGELFFGEGSRLTVL.

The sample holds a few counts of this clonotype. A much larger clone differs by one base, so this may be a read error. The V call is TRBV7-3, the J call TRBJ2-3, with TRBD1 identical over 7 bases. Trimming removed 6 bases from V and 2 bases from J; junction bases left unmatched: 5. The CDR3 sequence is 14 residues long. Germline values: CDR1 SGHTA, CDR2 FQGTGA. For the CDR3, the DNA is TGTGCCAGCAGTTCGGGACAGTACACAGATACGCAGTATTTT. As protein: CASSSGQYTDTQYF.

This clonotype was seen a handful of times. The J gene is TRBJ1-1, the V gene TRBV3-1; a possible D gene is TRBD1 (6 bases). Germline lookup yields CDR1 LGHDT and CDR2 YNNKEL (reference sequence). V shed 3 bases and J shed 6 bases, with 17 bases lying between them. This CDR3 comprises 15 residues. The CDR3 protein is CASSHHRDLGAEAFF. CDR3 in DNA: TGTGCCAGCAGCCACCACAGGGACTTAGGCGCTGAAGCTTTCTTT.

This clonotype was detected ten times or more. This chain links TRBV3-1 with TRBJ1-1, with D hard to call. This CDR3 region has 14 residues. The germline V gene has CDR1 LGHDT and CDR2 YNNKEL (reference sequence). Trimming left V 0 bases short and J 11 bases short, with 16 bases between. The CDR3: CASSQEFSGPGAFF. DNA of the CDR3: TGTGCCAGCAGCCAAGAATTCTCAGGCCCCGGGGCTTTCTTT.

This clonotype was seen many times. The CDR3 sequence is CASSPLMGAFGNTIYF. DNA for the CDR3: TGTGCCAGCAGCCCGTTGATGGGGGCATTTGGAAACACCATATATTTT. The V gene is TRBV28, the J gene TRBJ1-3, with a tentative D call TRBD1 (6 bases). Germline V CDR1 and CDR2: MDHEN, SYDVKM. Trimming pared 6 bases from V and 3 bases from J, leaving 18 bases between. The CDR3 runs to 16 residues.

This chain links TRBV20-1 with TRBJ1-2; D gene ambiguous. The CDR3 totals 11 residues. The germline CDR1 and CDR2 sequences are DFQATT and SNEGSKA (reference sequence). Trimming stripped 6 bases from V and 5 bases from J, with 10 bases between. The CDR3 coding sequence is TGCAGTGCCGAAGCCATTTATGGCTACACCTTC. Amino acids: CSAEAIYGYTF.

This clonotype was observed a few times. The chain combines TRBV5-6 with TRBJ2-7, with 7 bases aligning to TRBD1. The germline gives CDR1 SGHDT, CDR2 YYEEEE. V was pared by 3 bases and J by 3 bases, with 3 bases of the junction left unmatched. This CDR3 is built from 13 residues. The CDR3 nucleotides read TGTGCCAGCAGCTCACAGGGGTACTACGAGCAGTACTTC. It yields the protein CASSSQGYYEQYF.

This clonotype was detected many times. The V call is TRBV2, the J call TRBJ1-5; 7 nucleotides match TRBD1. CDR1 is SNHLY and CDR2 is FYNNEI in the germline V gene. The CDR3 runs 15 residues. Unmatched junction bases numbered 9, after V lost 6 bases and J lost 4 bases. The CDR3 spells CASSLDRVGNQPQHF. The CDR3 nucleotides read TGTGCCAGCAGCCTCGACAGGGTTGGGAATCAGCCCCAGCATTTT.

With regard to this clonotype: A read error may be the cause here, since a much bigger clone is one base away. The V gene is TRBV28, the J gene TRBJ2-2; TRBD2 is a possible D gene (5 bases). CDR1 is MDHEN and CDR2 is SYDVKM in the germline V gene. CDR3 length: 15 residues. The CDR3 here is CVSLPGTPNTGELFF. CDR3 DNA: TGTGTCAGCCTCCCGGGAACTCCGAACACCGGGGAGCTGTTTTTT.

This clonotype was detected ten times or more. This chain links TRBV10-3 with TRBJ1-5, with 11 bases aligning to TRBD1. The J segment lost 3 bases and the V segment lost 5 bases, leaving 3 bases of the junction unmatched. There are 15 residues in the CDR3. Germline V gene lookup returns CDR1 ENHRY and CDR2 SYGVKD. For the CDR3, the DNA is TGTGCCATCAGTCCTGGACAGGGGGCCAATCAGCCCCAGCATTTT. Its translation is CAISPGQGANQPQHF.

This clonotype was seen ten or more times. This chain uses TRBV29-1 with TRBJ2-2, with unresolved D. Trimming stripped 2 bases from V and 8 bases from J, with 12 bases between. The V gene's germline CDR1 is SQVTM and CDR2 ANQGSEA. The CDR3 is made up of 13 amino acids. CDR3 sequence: CSVETGLGGELFF. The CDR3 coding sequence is TGCAGCGTTGAAACGGGCTTGGGAGGGGAGCTGTTTTTT.